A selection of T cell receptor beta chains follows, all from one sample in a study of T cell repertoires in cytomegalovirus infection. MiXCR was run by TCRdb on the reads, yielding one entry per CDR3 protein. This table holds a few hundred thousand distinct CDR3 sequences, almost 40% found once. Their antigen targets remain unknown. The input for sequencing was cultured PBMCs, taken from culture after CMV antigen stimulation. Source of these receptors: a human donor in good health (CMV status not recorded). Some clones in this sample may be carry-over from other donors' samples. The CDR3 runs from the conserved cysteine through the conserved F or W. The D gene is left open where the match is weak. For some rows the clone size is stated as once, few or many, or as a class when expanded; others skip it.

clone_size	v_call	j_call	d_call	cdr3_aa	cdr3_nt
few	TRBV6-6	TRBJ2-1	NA	CASSYFPGYNEQFF	TGTGCCAGCAGTTACTTCCCGGGGTACAATGAGCAGTTCTTC
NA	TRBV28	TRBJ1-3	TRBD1	CASSSPGTAPTYSGNTIYF	TGTGCCAGCAGTTCCCCGGGGACAGCGCCTACCTACTCTGGAAACACCATATATTTT
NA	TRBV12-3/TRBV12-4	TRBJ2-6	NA	CASESGSGANVLTF	TGTGCCAGCGAATCAGGGTCTGGGGCCAACGTCCTGACTTTC
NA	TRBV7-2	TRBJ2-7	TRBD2	CASSPDGGSSYEQYF	TGTGCCAGCAGCCCTGACGGGGGGAGCTCCTACGAGCAGTACTTC
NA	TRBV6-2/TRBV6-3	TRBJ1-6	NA	CASSLRGNNSPLHF	TGTGCCAGCAGCCTTCGGGGGAATAATTCACCCCTCCACTTT
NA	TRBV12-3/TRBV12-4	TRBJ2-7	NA	CASSFRAGTYEQYF	TGTGCCAGCAGTTTTCGGGCAGGTACCTACGAGCAGTACTTC
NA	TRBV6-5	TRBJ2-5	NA	CASSYSNGAQETQYF	TGTGCCAGCAGTTACTCGAACGGGGCCCAAGAGACCCAGTACTTC
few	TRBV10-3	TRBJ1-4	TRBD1	CAISEDRGRDEKLFF	TGTGCCATCAGTGAGGACAGGGGGCGAGATGAAAAACTGTTTTTT
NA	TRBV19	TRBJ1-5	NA	CASKYRVGNQPQHF	TGTGCCAGTAAGTACAGGGTTGGCAATCAGCCCCAGCATTTT
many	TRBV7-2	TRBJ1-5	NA	CASSPQGGSNQPQHF	TGTGCCAGCAGCCCCCAGGGTGGTAGCAATCAGCCCCAGCATTTT
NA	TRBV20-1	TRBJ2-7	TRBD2	CSARSPGLGEQYF	TGCAGTGCTAGGTCGCCGGGACTAGGCGAGCAGTACTTC
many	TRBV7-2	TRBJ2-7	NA	CASSLGWYEQYF	TGTGCCAGCAGCTTAGGGTGGTACGAGCAGTACTTC
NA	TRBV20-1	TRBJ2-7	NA	CSARVPGQHLDEQYF	TGCAGTGCTAGAGTTCCGGGACAACATTTGGACGAGCAGTACTTC
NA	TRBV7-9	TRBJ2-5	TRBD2	CASSRPLAGEETQYF	TGTGCCAGCAGCCGACCTCTAGCGGGAGAAGAGACCCAGTACTTC
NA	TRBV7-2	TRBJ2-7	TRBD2	CASSLYRSSGRATSYEQYF	TGTGCCAGCAGCTTATACCGGTCTAGCGGGAGGGCCACTTCCTACGAGCAGTACTTC
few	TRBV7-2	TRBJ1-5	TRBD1	CASSLGGQGVNQPQHF	TGTGCCAGCAGCTTAGGAGGGCAGGGGGTCAATCAGCCCCAGCATTTT
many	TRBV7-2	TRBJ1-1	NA	CASSLAGGRFEAFF	TGTGCCAGCAGCTTAGCGGGAGGGAGGTTCGAAGCTTTCTTT
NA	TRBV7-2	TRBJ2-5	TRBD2	CASSSRLAGILETQYF	TGTGCCAGCAGCTCCAGACTAGCGGGGATTCTGGAGACCCAGTACTTC
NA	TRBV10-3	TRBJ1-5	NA	CAISEKGGLQSNQPQHF	TGTGCCATCAGTGAAAAGGGGGGACTTCAGAGCAATCAGCCCCAGCATTTT
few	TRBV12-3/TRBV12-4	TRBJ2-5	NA	CASSSGSPLETQYF	TGTGCCAGCAGTTCGGGGAGCCCTCTGGAGACCCAGTACTTC
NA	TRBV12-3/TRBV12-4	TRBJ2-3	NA	CASSFGGQDTQYF	TGTGCCAGCAGTTTTGGGGGCCAAGATACGCAGTATTTT
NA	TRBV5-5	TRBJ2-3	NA	CASSGGPRTDTQYF	TGTGCCAGCAGTGGAGGCCCCCGCACAGATACGCAGTATTTT
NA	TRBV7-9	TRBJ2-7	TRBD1	CASTPYRDRGDEQYF	TGTGCCAGCACCCCCTACCGGGACAGGGGGGACGAGCAGTACTTC
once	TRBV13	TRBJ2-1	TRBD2	CASSLALAGGEQFF	TGTGCCAGCAGCTTAGCACTAGCGGGGGGTGAGCAGTTCTTC